Listed here are 26 T cell receptor beta chains from one sample, sequenced in a study of T cells in Graves' hyperthyroidism and ophthalmopathy. Amplified TCR beta CDR3 regions derived from RNA transcripts. With the HTBI primer set, the TCR CDR3 went through a first round of RT-PCR. TCRdb analysed the multiplex PCR reads with MiXCR anew, one entry per CDR3 protein. The table records under 450,000 distinct CDR3 sequences, around 14% of them present only once. The specimen sequenced was blood. The receptors shown here come from a woman younger than 35 with Graves' hyperthyroidism.

This clonotype showed up many times. The chain couples TRBV3-1 to TRBJ2-7, with 7 positions matching TRBD1. Germline CDR1 LGHDT, CDR2 YNNKEL (reference sequence). The CDR3 consists of 14 residues. With V trimmed by 4 bases and J by 3 bases, 6 bases remained unmatched. The CDR3 spells CASSRKGASYEQYF. The CDR3 nucleotides are TGTGCCAGCAGCCGCAAGGGGGCAAGCTACGAGCAGTACTTC.

This clonotype was picked up many times. The chain is built from TRBV2 and TRBJ1-5, with 7 positions matching TRBD1. The CDR3 spans 16 residues. The germline V gene has CDR1 SNHLY and CDR2 FYNNEI. With V trimmed by 4 bases and J by 3 bases, 9 bases remained unmatched. The CDR3 DNA reads as TGTGCCAGCAGTGCCCGCCCAGGGGGTGACAATCAGCCCCAGCATTTT. Translated: CASSARPGGDNQPQHF. The full variable domain, completed using reference TRBV2 and TRBJ1-5, is EPEVTQTPSHQVTQMGQEVILRCVPISNHLYFYWYRQILGQKVEFLVSFYNNEISEKSEIFDDQFSVERPDGSNFTLKIRSTKLEDSAMYFCASSARPGGDNQPQHFGDGTRLSIL.

This clonotype has ten or more counts. This rearrangement joins TRBV5-1 to TRBJ2-7; no definite D call. The CDR3 is 14 amino acids. CDR1 is SGHRS and CDR2 is YFSETQ in the germline V gene. Between the trimmed V and J ends, which lost 0 bases and 2 bases, there was a span of 9 bases. The CDR3 nucleotides are TGCGCCAGCAGCTTGGAGGGCCGAGCCTACGAGCAGTACTTC. It specifies CASSLEGRAYEQYF. The full variable domain, with the rest looked up from reference TRBV5-1 and TRBJ2-7, is KAGVTQTPRYLIKTRGQQVTLSCSPISGHRSVSWYQQTPGQGLQFLFEYFSETQRNKGNFPGRFSGRQFSNSRSEMNVSTLELGDSALYLCASSLEGRAYEQYFGPGTRLTVT.

This clonotype was seen more than once but under ten times. The V call is TRBV20-1, the J call TRBJ2-3; 9 nucleotides match TRBD1. After removal of 6 bases from V and 1 base from J, the junction contained 5 bases not matched to a gene. The germline V gene has CDR1 DFQATT and CDR2 SNEGSKA (reference sequence). The CDR3 consists of 14 residues. The CDR3 sequence: CSALRDRGTDTQYF. CDR3 coding DNA: TGCAGTGCGCTTCGGGACAGGGGCACAGATACGCAGTATTTT.

In this sample, this clonotype turned up many times. The CDR3 protein is CSAPGGFSYNEQFF. The CDR3 DNA is TGCAGTGCCCCGGGGGGCTTCTCCTACAATGAGCAGTTCTTC. V gene TRBV20-1 combines with J gene TRBJ2-1, with D possibly matching TRBD2 (7 bases). Germline V lookup: CDR1 DFQATT, CDR2 SNEGSKA (reference sequence). The CDR3 totals 14 residues. V was clipped by 6 bases and J by 0 bases, with 12 bases between them.

This clonotype was recorded many times. CDR3 in amino acids: CASSLSGGGETQYF. The CDR3 nucleotides are TGTGCCAGCAGCCTTTCAGGGGGCGGCGAGACCCAGTACTTC. J is TRBJ2-5 and V is TRBV3-1; 8 bases fit TRBD1. The CDR3 has 14 amino acids. The germline gives CDR1 LGHDT, CDR2 YNNKEL (reference sequence). The J segment lost 5 bases and the V segment lost 4 bases, leaving 6 bases of the junction unmatched.

In its sample, this clonotype was seen many times. This chain links TRBV29-1 with TRBJ2-6; 7 bases align to TRBD1. Trimming at V came to 6 bases and at J to 1 base, leaving 9 bases not matched to a gene. The CDR3 extends over 16 amino acids. The germline CDR1 and CDR2 sequences are SQVTM and ANQGSEA. The CDR3 protein is CSVGTAHSSGANVLTF. The CDR3 DNA is TGCAGCGTGGGGACAGCCCATTCATCTGGGGCCAACGTCCTGACTTTC.

This clonotype was counted at least ten times. This rearrangement joins TRBV28 to TRBJ2-1; no reliable D call. Germline V lookup: CDR1 MDHEN, CDR2 SYDVKM. CDR3 length equals 15 residues. Trimming cost V 7 bases and J 0 bases, with 13 bases left between them. The CDR3 region is CASTPPGSSYNEQFF. The CDR3 nucleotides read TGTGCCAGCACTCCCCCCGGCAGCTCCTACAATGAGCAGTTCTTC.

This clonotype was counted at least ten times. The V call is TRBV5-1, the J call TRBJ2-6; D is unresolved. The CDR3 is 17 amino acids. The germline V and J ends were trimmed by 0 bases and 3 bases, with 13 bases remaining between them. The V gene's germline CDR1 is SGHRS and CDR2 YFSETQ. CDR3 amino acids: CASSLESKHFGANVLTF. CDR3 bases: TGCGCCAGCAGCTTGGAATCCAAGCACTTTGGGGCCAACGTCCTGACTTTC.

This clonotype was seen ten or more times. J is TRBJ1-5 and V is TRBV2; the D gene is possibly TRBD1 (5 bases). Trimming cost V 1 base and J 9 bases, with 19 bases left between them. The germline gives CDR1 SNHLY, CDR2 FYNNEI. The CDR3 contains 16 residues. CDR3 sequence: CASSEVGFQWGRPQHF. The CDR3 DNA follows: TGTGCCAGCAGTGAAGTGGGGTTCCAGTGGGGACGGCCCCAGCATTTT. The whole variable domain, filled in from reference TRBV2 and TRBJ1-5, reads EPEVTQTPSHQVTQMGQEVILRCVPISNHLYFYWYRQILGQKVEFLVSFYNNEISEKSEIFDDQFSVERPDGSNFTLKIRSTKLEDSAMYFCASSEVGFQWGRPQHFGDGTRLSIL.

The V gene is TRBV29-1, the J gene TRBJ2-7, with 9 bases lining up with TRBD2. This CDR3 has 14 amino acids. Germline V gives CDR1 SQVTM, CDR2 ANQGSEA. The J segment lost 0 bases and the V segment lost 2 bases, leaving 2 bases of the junction unmatched. The CDR3 reads CSVEKREDSYEQYF. The CDR3 DNA is TGCAGCGTTGAAAAGCGGGAGGACTCCTACGAGCAGTACTTC.

This clonotype occurred many times. This chain links TRBV2 with TRBJ1-2; 9 bases line up with TRBD1. Germline V gene sequence: CDR1 SNHLY, CDR2 FYNNEI. There are 14 residues in the CDR3. Trimming removed 9 bases from V and 3 bases from J; junction bases left unmatched: 8. CDR3 in amino acids: CARETGTGHYGYTF. In DNA, the CDR3 is TGTGCCAGAGAAACCGGGACAGGGCACTATGGCTACACCTTC.

This clonotype occurred many times. The chain couples TRBV5-5 to TRBJ1-5; a weak D match, TRBD1 (6 bases). Trimming removed 0 bases from V and 0 bases from J, with 16 bases in between. This CDR3 comprises 18 residues. The germline V gene encodes CDR1 SGHKS and CDR2 YYEKEE (reference sequence). The CDR3, as DNA: TGTGCCAGCAGCTTGGACAGGGATTTAGGGTATAGCAATCAGCCCCAGCATTTT. Its translation is CASSLDRDLGYSNQPQHF.

There are many counts of this clonotype. DNA of the CDR3: TGTGCCAGCAGCCCGGGGGGGGTCCTGTCCTACGAGCAGTACTTC. This sequence encodes CASSPGGVLSYEQYF. The chain combines TRBV11-2 with TRBJ2-7; the match to TRBD2 covers 8 bases. J lost 1 base, V lost 5 bases, and 7 bases had no gene match. Germline CDR1 reads SGHAT; CDR2 reads FQNNGV. This CDR3 is built from 15 residues.

The V and J genes are TRBV2 and TRBJ1-5, with a tentative D call TRBD1 (5 bases). Looked up from germline, CDR1 is SNHLY and CDR2 is FYNNEI. The V and J ends lost 7 bases and 0 bases respectively, with 10 bases between them. CDR3 size: 14 residues. The chain's CDR3 is CASNAGVSNQPQHF. Here the CDR3 DNA reads TGTGCCAGCAACGCGGGGGTTAGCAATCAGCCCCAGCATTTT.

Note on this clonotype: It may be a read error: a sequence one base away is much more abundant. This chain joins TRBV29-1 and TRBJ2-7; possible D gene TRBD2, 5 bases. This CDR3 contains 11 residues. V lost 1 base and J 7 bases, leaving 8 bases between the germline ends. From germline, CDR1 is SQVTM and CDR2 ANQGSEA. CDR3 DNA: TGCAGCGTTGAAGCGGAGGAAGAGCAGTACTTC. Its protein product is CSVEAEEEQYF.

This clonotype has a count of ten or more. J is TRBJ2-2 and V is TRBV12-3 or TRBV12-4; 14 bases are shared with TRBD2. The V and J ends lost 6 bases and 6 bases, in that order; junction bases with no gene match: 12. CDR3 length equals 18 residues. CDR3 nucleotide sequence: TGTGCCAGCAGGCGACTAGCGGGAGGGCCAGAGATCGCCGGGGAGCTGTTTTTT. Amino acid sequence: CASRRLAGGPEIAGELFF.

The chain carries TRBV28 and TRBJ2-5, with a tentative D call TRBD2 (6 bases). The length of the CDR3 is 16 residues. V dropped 3 bases and J dropped 1 base, with 15 bases sitting between them. Germline CDR1 is MDHEN and CDR2 is SYDVKM. CDR3 nucleotides: TGTGCCAGCAGTTTGATGACTAGTGAAGGCCAAGAGACCCAGTACTTC. Amino acids: CASSLMTSEGQETQYF.

This clonotype has at least ten counts. The chain joins TRBV12-3 or TRBV12-4 to TRBJ1-5, with a tentative D call TRBD1 (6 bases). Trimming removed 3 bases from V and 5 bases from J, with 17 bases in between. The CDR3 is made up of 16 amino acids. The CDR3 DNA reads as TGTGCCAGCAGTTTTTCTGGGTGGGGGGGCTATCAGCCCCAGCATTTT. Translating it yields CASSFSGWGGYQPQHF.

Many counts were recorded for this clonotype. The chain combines TRBV2 with TRBJ2-1; D remains ambiguous. The CDR3 spans 16 residues. Trimming removed 4 bases from V and 6 bases from J, with 19 bases in between. Germline-derived CDR1 and CDR2 are SNHLY and FYNNEI. The CDR3 is CASSGKRAPKSNEQFF. The DNA for the CDR3 is TGTGCCAGCAGTGGGAAAAGGGCTCCAAAAAGCAATGAGCAGTTCTTC.

This clonotype was recorded many times. This chain uses TRBV2 with TRBJ1-2, with a weak D call TRBD1 (5 bases). The CDR3 has 12 residues. Trimming left V 8 bases short and J 5 bases short, with 12 bases between. CDR1 is SNHLY, CDR2 FYNNEI, per germline. CDR3 nucleotide sequence: TGTGCCAGCGCTCGGGAGGGGTATGGCTACACCTTC. It translates to CASAREGYGYTF.

This clonotype came up a few times. This chain links TRBV25-1 with TRBJ1-2, with D hard to call. Germline CDR1 MGHDK, CDR2 SYGVNS. The CDR3 loop spans 14 amino acids. V shed 1 base and J shed 6 bases, with 12 bases lying between them. In DNA form, the CDR3 reads TGTGCCAGCAGTGAATGGTCAGGCCAGGATGGCTACACCTTC. Translating it yields CASSEWSGQDGYTF.

This clonotype has at least ten counts. V and J are TRBV6-1 and TRBJ1-1; 7 bases align to TRBD1. Germline-derived CDR1 and CDR2 are MNHNS and SASEGT. The CDR3 length is 11 residues. The V gene end was trimmed by 6 bases and the J gene end by 5 bases; junction bases not matched to a gene: 0. The CDR3 DNA reads TGTGCCAGCAGGACAGGGACTGAAGCTTTCTTT. Amino acids: CASRTGTEAFF.

This clonotype was seen repeatedly, ten times or more. V and J are TRBV7-3 and TRBJ2-1; 7 positions agree with TRBD2. CDR3 length: 15 amino acids. Per germline, CDR1 SGHTA and CDR2 FQGTGA. The V gene end was trimmed by 3 bases and the J gene end by 5 bases; junction bases not matched to a gene: 7. As DNA, the CDR3 is TGTGCCAGCAGCTTGTGGGCCGGGGGGAACAATGAGCAGTTCTTC. As protein: CASSLWAGGNNEQFF.

This clonotype occurred many times. The gene calls are TRBV7-3 and TRBJ2-1; 9 nucleotides agree with TRBD2. The CDR3 is made up of 17 amino acids. V lost 6 bases, J lost 2 bases, and 11 bases stayed unmatched. Germline V gene data show CDR1 as SGHTA and CDR2 as FQGTGA. For the CDR3, the DNA is TGTGCCAGCAGTCCCCCTTTTTTAGCGGGGGCCTACAATGAGCAGTTCTTC. Its protein is CASSPPFLAGAYNEQFF. Full variable domain (remainder filled in from reference TRBV7-3 and TRBJ2-1): GAGVSQTPSNKVTEKGKYVELRCDPISGHTALYWYRQSLGQGPEFLIYFQGTGAADDSGLPNDRFFAVRPEGSVSTLKIQRTERGDSAVYLCASSPPFLAGAYNEQFFGPGTRLTVL.

There are a few counts of this clonotype. The chain carries TRBV19 and TRBJ2-2, with D maybe TRBD2 (5 bases). The V and J ends lost 3 bases and 0 bases respectively, with 11 bases between them. CDR3 length: 16 residues. The germline V gene encodes CDR1 LNHDA and CDR2 SQIVND (reference sequence). CDR3 sequence: CASSIRSGTNTGELFF. CDR3 DNA sequence: TGTGCCAGTAGTATTCGCAGCGGAACGAACACCGGGGAGCTGTTTTTT.